The entry below describes one TCR beta chain. Its recognized antigen is unknown. No much larger clone is present one base from it, and per-base qualities are unavailable. The method was PCR. TCR sequencing of DNA from cultured CD4+ T cells used the Oncomine TCR Beta short-read assay at the Johns Hopkins FTIC core. The QIAamp micro DNA kit was used to extract genomic DNA from the cultured CD4+ T cells. The Oncomine TCR Beta libraries from cultured CD4+ T cells were pooled using unique dual indexes and then sequenced on an Illumina iSeq 100. The published analysis was carried out like this. Non-productive sequences were removed, and CDR3s that did not start with C, did not end with F or W, or were shorter than 7 amino acids were discarded. Antigen-specific clonotypes were identified using the MANAFEST web application through comparison of peptide-stimulated wells with reference and other culture wells. To be called positive, a clone needed an FDR below 0.05, an odds ratio above 5, and a productive frequency above 0.1% in at least two of three replicate wells. Clonotypes that were significantly expanded in both SARS-CoV-2 spike wells and at least one common cold coronavirus spike condition were defined as cross-reactive. Levenshtein distances (stringdist) and unrooted phylogenetic trees (ape) in R version 3.6.1 were used to assess CDR3 homology. TCRdb reanalyzed the raw reads on its own, using fastp at Q25 for trimming and MiXCR for clone calling, and kept in-frame beta chains. Each record represents a unique CDR3 protein, reported with the most common genes and DNA among its rows. The V and J calls here are based on TCRdb, not the publication. Present in this sample are about 25,000 distinct CDR3 sequences, about 53% of which were seen just once. The ten top clones hold around 2.8% of the sample.

This sample stems from a study of vaccination and CD4 T cells after COVID-19 (dated by TCRdb to about 2022). As for the study more broadly: SARS-CoV-2 positivity had been established in the convalescent patients by nasal swab PCR, and mild disease was recorded in nine or ten of these patients and severe disease in one. The time from the second vaccine dose to post-vaccine blood sampling had a median of 72 days and ranged from about 12 to 241 days. Overlapping spike peptide pools from SARS-CoV-2 and from the common cold coronaviruses HCoV-NL63, HCoV-OC43 and HCoV-229E were used as culture stimuli. In control cultures, a CEFX viral epitope pool was used as positive control, an HIV-1 Nef peptide pool was used as negative control, or no peptide was added. Participants received two doses of either the Pfizer-BioNTech BNT162b2 vaccine (n=8) or the Moderna mRNA-1273 vaccine (n=2). In some eleven COVID-19 convalescent patients and a few infection-naive healthy vaccine recipients, researchers compared the spike-specific CD4+ TCR repertoire from before mRNA vaccination with the repertoire from after. In the convalescent cohort there were six males and four females, among whom were two Hispanic individuals, seven Caucasians, two Asians and one multiracial person. Post-COVID blood samples were collected from convalescent patients a median of roughly 100 days after diagnosis, with a range of roughly 30 to 170 days.

V is clipped by 5 bases and J by 0 bases, and the sequence between their germline boundaries is 17 bases long. Its CDR3 holds 16 amino acids, cysteine through phenylalanine. The only DNA kept is the CDR3, 48 bases in frame from the first base. According to the study, the label for this sample's treatment or condition signals: approximately nine-day PBMC culture with coronavirus spike peptide pools or control peptides (ViraFEST assay). The study used the ViraFEST assay, which expanded antigen-specific T cells with peptide pools and then identified expanded clonotypes by TCR sequencing. Positive SARS-CoV-2 PCR tests in the convalescent patients dated from March to December 2020, before Alpha, Beta and Delta variants emerged in the United States. Each well held 2.2 million or so PBMCs cultured in IMDM containing around 5% human AB serum and roughly 10 IU/ml IL-2, with about 10 ug/ml peptide pools added. Half of the culture medium was replaced with fresh IL-2-containing medium on days 3 and 7. After about 11 days of culture, CD4+ T cells were isolated by negative selection using the EasySep CD4+ T cell isolation kit. PBMCs were separated from whole blood using Ficoll-Paque Plus gradient centrifugation and then either used fresh or cryopreserved at -140C. Triplicate wells were generally used for each culture condition.

The full study reports these points: In convalescent patients, a median roughly 85% of post-vaccine SARS-CoV-2-reactive clones were detected only after vaccination, suggesting vaccine-specific priming. Of the vaccine-specific clones found in convalescent patients, nearly all (304 of 307) were mono-reactive for SARS-CoV-2 spike instead of being cross-reactive with common cold coronaviruses. The median number of SARS-CoV-2-reactive clonotypes rose from 21 after infection to a few dozen after vaccination, but the change was not significant. The study included relatively few convalescent patients and did not analyze early timepoints after natural infection.

The rearranged chain carries TRBV12-3 or TRBV12-4 and TRBJ2-7; the D gene assignment is ambiguous. The sequencing sample was made of CD4+ T cells from blood, cultured in vitro. The TCR originated in a human donor who had recovered from COVID-19. The nucleotide sequence reads as follows: TGTGCCAGCAGTGGGCCCTTGTCGCGGAACTCCTACGAGCAGTACTTC. Its protein is CASSGPLSRNSYEQYF.